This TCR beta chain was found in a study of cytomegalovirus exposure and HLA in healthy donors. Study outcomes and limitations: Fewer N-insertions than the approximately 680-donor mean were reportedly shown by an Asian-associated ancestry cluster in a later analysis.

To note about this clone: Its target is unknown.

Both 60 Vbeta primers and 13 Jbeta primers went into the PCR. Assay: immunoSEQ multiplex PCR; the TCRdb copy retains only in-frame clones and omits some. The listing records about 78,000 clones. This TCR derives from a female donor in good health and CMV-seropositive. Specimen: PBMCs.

The CDR3 protein is CSVVNRASLGYTF. The CDR3 DNA sequence: TGCAGCGTTGTAAACAGGGCGTCTCTAGGCTACACCTTC. This chain uses TRBV29-1 with TRBJ1-2, with a weak D call TRBD1 (6 bases). The germline V and J ends were trimmed by 4 bases and 8 bases, with 17 bases remaining between them. From germline, CDR1 is SQVTM and CDR2 ANQGSEA. The CDR3 totals 13 residues.